The present entry profiles one T cell receptor beta chain with its context. This sample is part of a study of patients and donors after allogeneic stem cell transplantation. TCRdb redid the calling of the RT-PCR reads with MiXCR, one entry per CDR3 protein. The sample includes roughly 940,000 distinct CDR3 sequences, 15% to 20% seen only once; the top ten take 5% to 6.5%. Trimming took 5 bases from V and 4 from J; bases not matched to a gene: 2. The CDR3 sequence is 15 residues long. Germline V gene sequence: CDR1 MNHNS, CDR2 SASEGT. This chain connects TRBV6-1 to TRBJ2-2; TRBD2 matches at 12 bases. This sequence originates from a human donor who was either an allogeneic HSCT recipient or a stem cell or donor lymphocyte infusion donor (not recorded which). It is not recorded whose cells these are; they may come from a transplant donor. Material for sequencing was blood, either unsorted or a sorted T cell fraction (not recorded which). The CDR3 sequence is CASSTSGRSTGELFF. DNA of the CDR3: TGTGCCAGCAGTACTAGCGGGAGGAGCACCGGGGAGCTGTTTTTT.